The clone carrying this T cell receptor (beta chain) has more than one count but fewer than ten. Antigen unknown. This table comes from immunoSEQ multiplex PCR, and its TCRdb copy is limited to in-frame clones, with some not included. This sample carries 85,000 to 110,000 clones, 80% to 90% of them seen once, and the ten largest clones take around 20%. This entry belongs to a study of T cell responses to AZD1222 COVID-19 vaccine. The study's findings and limits: Clonal diversity was possibly underestimated, and white British individuals and females predominated among donors. Sampling that yielded the repertoires occurred only after the peak T cell response.

The CDR3 covers 15 residues. V was trimmed by 5 bases and J by 0 bases, leaving 10 bases between them. Germline V gene sequence: CDR1 LNHDA, CDR2 SQIVND (reference sequence). This clonotype was obtained from an adult in good health. Sequencing was performed on peripheral blood, taken on day 0 of AZD1222 vaccination. J is TRBJ1-4 and V is TRBV19; D perhaps matches TRBD1 (6 bases). The CDR3 sequence is CASSSGDATNEKLFF. The CDR3 coding sequence is TGTGCCAGTAGTTCAGGGGATGCAACTAATGAAAAACTGTTTTTT.